The text below deals with one T cell receptor beta chain. Its target is not known. The data originate from a study of CD8 T cells in ankylosing spondylitis. Study-level findings and limits: A TCR beta motif of 8 or 9 highly homologous variants appeared characteristic of ankylosing spondylitis blood. The authors found the disease-linked clones to be CD8+ and relatively rare in peripheral blood. Enrichment of disease-linked clones was reportedly significant in matched ankylosing spondylitis synovial fluid.

TCRdb reprocessed the 5' RACE reads via MiXCR and lists one record per CDR3 protein. The sample lists over 200,000 distinct CDR3 sequences, over 9.5% seen once, with 21% in the top ten. This CDR3 spans 13 amino acids. Per germline, CDR1 SGHNT and CDR2 YENEEA. V was pared by 5 bases and J by 8 bases, with 16 bases between. The sequenced sample consisted of blood, either unsorted or a sorted T cell fraction (not recorded which). The clonotype comes from a male donor with ankylosing spondylitis or in good health (not recorded which). The chain couples TRBV11-3 to TRBJ2-7, with D possibly matching TRBD1 (5 bases). CDR3 loop: CASSRDREYKQYF. CDR3 DNA sequence: TGTGCCAGCAGCCGCGACAGAGAGTACAAGCAGTACTTC.